This T cell receptor beta chain emerged from a study of blood T cells in healthy people across ages. Notes on the study in general: Higher naive T cell percentage went strongly together with higher TCR beta diversity.

A sample-barcoded 5' primer and a J-beta primer mix were used in a second PCR of roughly 6 to 12 cycles. Tagging of each cDNA molecule was performed by a template-switch adaptor with 12 random nucleotides. Each single sample gave us at least 3 million CDR3-containing paired-end reads. Each CDR3 protein gets one entry after TCRdb re-called the 5' RACE reads with MiXCR. The sample carries some 850,000 distinct CDR3 sequences, roughly 24% recorded once. To note about this clonotype: Antigen: not known.

V was cut by 2 bases and J by 4 bases, with 13 bases left in between. CDR1 and CDR2 from the germline V gene are KGHSH and LQKENI. The CDR3 consists of 15 residues. This same sample was also part of a study on T cells of mothers and their children.

This chain links TRBV18 with TRBJ2-3; D may be TRBD1 (6 bases). The TCR comes from a boy younger than 18 in good health. The sequenced sample consisted of blood. CDR3 region: CASSPGYPGADTQYF. CDR3 DNA: TGTGCCAGCTCACCAGGGTATCCAGGGGCAGATACGCAGTATTTT.